This entry lists 9 T cell receptor beta chains sequenced from one sample in a study of STAT5B mutations in CD4+ large granular lymphocyte leukemia (dated 2022 in TCRdb). The receptor library was made with the immunoSEQ multiplex PCR assay. TCRdb carries this immuneACCESS record with in-frame sequences only. Its versions omit some clonotypes, under half of them owing to an unresolved V gene in the studies checked, with the rest unexplained. Present in this sample are fewer than 25,000 clones, around 78% of which were seen just once. Jointly, the top ten make up 0.4% to 0.45% of the sample. Sequencing used CD4+ T cells from blood buffy coats. Receptors originate from a human donor in good health.

This chain links TRBV10-3 with TRBJ2-3; 11 nucleotides align to TRBD1. Germline-derived CDR1 and CDR2 are ENHRY and SYGVKD. The CDR3 has 14 residues. The V segment lost 8 bases and the J segment 2 bases; nucleotides outside the gene matches: 3. The CDR3 reads CAIGTGGNTDTQYF. CDR3 DNA: TGTGCCATCGGGACAGGGGGTAACACAGATACGCAGTATTTT.

The chain has TRBV5-1 and TRBJ2-3; TRBD2 aligns across 13 bases. V was pared by 4 bases and J by 1 base, with 3 bases of the junction left unmatched. The germline CDR1 and CDR2 sequences are SGHRS and YFSETQ. There are 16 residues in the CDR3. CDR3 sequence: CASSPGLAGGTDTQYF. The CDR3 nucleotides read TGCGCCAGCAGCCCAGGACTAGCGGGGGGCACAGATACGCAGTATTTT.

This chain uses TRBV28 with TRBJ2-3, with D perhaps matching TRBD2 (5 bases). The germline V gene has CDR1 MDHEN and CDR2 SYDVKM. The CDR3 loop spans 16 amino acids. The V gene lost 3 bases and the J gene lost 3 bases, with 16 bases spanning the gap. The CDR3, as DNA: TGTGCCAGCAGTTTTAAGAGGAGGAGTTCTACAGATACGCAGTATTTT. Translated: CASSFKRRSSTDTQYF.

V gene TRBV7-9 combines with J gene TRBJ2-1, with D hard to call. V lost 5 bases and J 0 bases, leaving 5 bases between the germline ends. CDR3 length: 13 amino acids. Germline V CDR1 and CDR2: SEHNR, FQNEAQ (reference sequence). Here the CDR3 DNA reads TGTGCCAGCAGCCGTAACTCCTACAATGAGCAGTTCTTC. It yields the protein CASSRNSYNEQFF.

V usage is TRBV19 and J usage is TRBJ2-2, with D tentatively TRBD1 or TRBD2 (5 bases each). CDR3 size: 15 residues. Germline V gives CDR1 LNHDA, CDR2 SQIVND (reference sequence). Trimming cost V 3 bases and J 5 bases, with 13 bases left between them. Written as DNA, the CDR3 is TGTGCCAGTAGTATGAGGGACCGATTAACCGGGGAGCTGTTTTTT. Translated, it gives CASSMRDRLTGELFF. The complete variable domain, with remaining parts taken from reference TRBV19 and TRBJ2-2, reads DGGITQSPKYLFRKEGQNVTLSCEQNLNHDAMYWYRQDPGQGLRLIYYSQIVNDFQKGDIAEGYSVSREKKESFPLTVTSAQKNPTAFYLCASSMRDRLTGELFFGEGSRLTVL.

The chain links TRBV7-2 to TRBJ2-7; possibly TRBD2 for D (6 bases). Trimming left V 0 bases short and J 2 bases short, with 14 bases between. The CDR3 covers 16 residues. Germline assignment: CDR1 SGHTA and CDR2 FQGNSA. As DNA, the CDR3 is TGTGCCAGCAGCTTAGCCCGACTAGATCTAACCTACGAGCAGTACTTC. Translating it yields CASSLARLDLTYEQYF.

The CDR3 DNA is TGTGCCAGCAGTGAATGGGAGACCCAGTACTTC. As protein: CASSEWETQYF. The rearrangement joins TRBV2 to TRBJ2-5; D remains unclear. Germline-derived CDR1 and CDR2 are SNHLY and FYNNEI. The CDR3 sequence is 11 residues long. With 2 bases removed from V and 5 bases from J, the gap between germline ends came to 3 bases.

The J gene is TRBJ2-1, the V gene TRBV5-1; D gene uncertain. CDR1 and CDR2 (germline): SGHRS, YFSETQ. V was cut by 2 bases and J by 6 bases, with 9 bases left in between. CDR3 size: 13 residues. Here the CDR3 DNA reads TGCGCCAGCAGCTTTGACCAAACCAATGAGCAGTTCTTC. Protein product: CASSFDQTNEQFF.

The rearrangement uses TRBV28 and TRBJ1-4; 10 bases map to TRBD1. V shed 5 bases and J 8 bases; nucleotides not matched to a gene: 11. The CDR3 covers 16 residues. CDR1 is MDHEN and CDR2 is SYDVKM in the germline V gene. The CDR3 is CASSGTGTGAGEKLFF. In nucleotides, the CDR3 is TGTGCCAGCAGTGGTACCGGGACAGGGGCGGGGGAAAAACTGTTTTTT.